Listed below are T cell receptor beta chains from one sample, sequenced in a study of T cells in localized non-small cell lung cancer. TCRdb's table, derived via immunoSEQ multiplex PCR, lists solely in-frame clones and lacks some. The data show over 25,000 clones, less than 95% seen once. Sequenced material: peripheral blood, taken before any cancer treatment. The receptors come from a woman aged 35 to 70 with stage I lung adenocarcinoma. Both conserved end residues are part of each CDR3. The order of the fields is CDR3 length, V gene, clone size, J gene, D gene, CDR3 protein, CDR3 DNA. A D gene is named only where the DNA matches it firmly. Size is omitted from some rows. Given values are once, few, many or a class for expanded clones.

len: 12
v_gene: TRBV6-5
abundance: .
j_gene: TRBJ1-1
d_gene: .
CDR3aa: CASSRGDTEAFF
CDR3nt: TGTGCCAGCAGTAGGGGGGACACTGAAGCTTTCTTT

len: 16
v_gene: TRBV28
abundance: .
j_gene: TRBJ1-3
d_gene: TRBD1
CDR3aa: CASSPGQGAGGNTIYF
CDR3nt: TGTGCCAGCAGCCCTGGACAGGGGGCGGGGGGAAACACCATATATTTT

len: 14
v_gene: TRBV7-2
abundance: .
j_gene: TRBJ2-1
d_gene: .
CDR3aa: CASSLSQGMDEQFF
CDR3nt: TGTGCCAGCAGCTTAAGTCAGGGGATGGATGAGCAGTTCTTC

len: 15
v_gene: TRBV2
abundance: .
j_gene: TRBJ2-2
d_gene: .
CDR3aa: CASNERVRGTGELFF
CDR3nt: TGTGCCAGCAACGAAAGGGTTAGGGGGACCGGGGAGCTGTTTTTT

len: 14
v_gene: TRBV9
abundance: .
j_gene: TRBJ2-2
d_gene: .
CDR3aa: CASSVVLGSGELFF
CDR3nt: TGTGCCAGCAGCGTAGTACTAGGATCCGGGGAGCTGTTTTTT

len: 15
v_gene: TRBV5-4
abundance: .
j_gene: TRBJ1-3
d_gene: .
CDR3aa: CASSSLRDSGNTIYF
CDR3nt: TGTGCCAGCAGCTCGCTCAGGGACTCTGGAAACACCATATATTTT

len: 16
v_gene: TRBV6-6
abundance: .
j_gene: TRBJ1-4
d_gene: .
CDR3aa: CASNSPTGMPNEKLFF
CDR3nt: TGTGCCAGCAATTCCCCGACCGGGATGCCCAATGAAAAACTGTTTTTT

len: 16
v_gene: TRBV2
abundance: .
j_gene: TRBJ2-2
d_gene: TRBD2
CDR3aa: CASSPLAGGRAGELFF
CDR3nt: TGTGCCAGCAGCCCCCTAGCGGGGGGGCGCGCCGGGGAGCTGTTTTTT

len: 12
v_gene: TRBV6-6
abundance: .
j_gene: TRBJ1-5
d_gene: .
CDR3aa: CASTDRNQPQHF
CDR3nt: TGTGCCAGCACCGACAGAAATCAGCCCCAGCATTTT

len: 16
v_gene: TRBV9
abundance: .
j_gene: TRBJ2-2
d_gene: .
CDR3aa: CASSVGSGGRTGELFF
CDR3nt: TGTGCCAGCAGCGTAGGCTCAGGAGGCCGCACCGGGGAGCTGTTTTTT

len: 15
v_gene: TRBV5-1
abundance: .
j_gene: TRBJ2-7
d_gene: .
CDR3aa: CASSLDPGTSYEQYF
CDR3nt: TGCGCCAGCAGCTTGGACCCAGGGACATCCTACGAGCAGTACTTC

len: 13
v_gene: TRBV18
abundance: .
j_gene: TRBJ2-7
d_gene: .
CDR3aa: CASSPRGLGEQYF
CDR3nt: TGTGCCAGCTCACCCCGGGGTTTGGGCGAGCAGTACTTC

len: 14
v_gene: TRBV6-5
abundance: .
j_gene: TRBJ2-7
d_gene: .
CDR3aa: CASSQLGGYYEQYF
CDR3nt: TGTGCCAGCAGCCAACTGGGCGGATACTACGAGCAGTACTTC

len: 15
v_gene: TRBV7-6
abundance: .
j_gene: TRBJ1-6
d_gene: TRBD1
CDR3aa: CASSSGGSYNSPLHF
CDR3nt: TGTGCCAGCAGCTCAGGGGGCTCCTATAATTCACCCCTCCACTTT

len: 16
v_gene: TRBV5-4
abundance: .
j_gene: TRBJ2-3
d_gene: .
CDR3aa: CASTARSVSSTDTQYF
CDR3nt: TGTGCCAGCACGGCCAGGTCGGTCTCTAGCACAGATACGCAGTATTTT

len: 15
v_gene: TRBV7-8
abundance: .
j_gene: TRBJ2-7
d_gene: TRBD1
CDR3aa: CASSPRQGRAYEQYF
CDR3nt: TGTGCCAGCAGCCCTAGACAGGGGAGAGCCTACGAGCAGTACTTC

len: 14
v_gene: TRBV19
abundance: .
j_gene: TRBJ2-2
d_gene: .
CDR3aa: CASTNKGNTGELFF
CDR3nt: TGTGCCAGTACCAATAAGGGGAACACCGGGGAGCTGTTTTTT

len: 13
v_gene: TRBV27
abundance: .
j_gene: TRBJ1-1
d_gene: .
CDR3aa: CASSLSVRTEAFF
CDR3nt: TGTGCCAGCAGTTTATCGGTAAGAACTGAAGCTTTCTTT

len: 14
v_gene: TRBV19
abundance: .
j_gene: TRBJ1-1
d_gene: TRBD1
CDR3aa: CASSTVDRATEAFF
CDR3nt: TGTGCCAGTAGTACGGTAGACAGGGCGACTGAAGCTTTCTTT

len: 13
v_gene: TRBV7-9
abundance: .
j_gene: TRBJ1-1
d_gene: .
CDR3aa: CASSSLQYTEAFF
CDR3nt: TGTGCCAGCAGCTCGTTACAGTACACTGAAGCTTTCTTT

len: 15
v_gene: TRBV30
abundance: .
j_gene: TRBJ2-2
d_gene: .
CDR3aa: CAWSDRPFDTGELFF
CDR3nt: TGTGCCTGGAGTGACCGGCCCTTCGACACCGGGGAGCTGTTTTTT

len: 11
v_gene: TRBV7-9
abundance: .
j_gene: TRBJ2-7
d_gene: .
CDR3aa: CASSDVGRQYF
CDR3nt: TGTGCCAGCAGCGATGTAGGGAGGCAGTACTTC

len: 11
v_gene: TRBV7-9
abundance: .
j_gene: TRBJ1-2
d_gene: .
CDR3aa: CASGEGYGYTF
CDR3nt: TGTGCCAGCGGAGAGGGCTATGGCTACACCTTC

len: 16
v_gene: TRBV7-2
abundance: .
j_gene: TRBJ2-4
d_gene: .
CDR3aa: CASSLVGVPEQNIQYF
CDR3nt: TGTGCCAGCAGCTTAGTAGGGGTCCCCGAGCAAAACATTCAGTACTTC

len: 15
v_gene: TRBV7-9
abundance: .
j_gene: TRBJ2-2
d_gene: TRBD1
CDR3aa: CASSATGGYSGELFF
CDR3nt: TGTGCCAGCAGCGCTACAGGGGGCTACTCCGGGGAGCTGTTTTTT

len: 14
v_gene: TRBV7-2
abundance: .
j_gene: TRBJ1-3
d_gene: .
CDR3aa: CASSRGHSGNTIYF
CDR3nt: TGTGCCAGCAGCCGCGGACACTCTGGAAACACCATATATTTT

len: 16
v_gene: TRBV11-3
abundance: once
j_gene: TRBJ2-5
d_gene: TRBD2
CDR3aa: CASSLRTSGTQETQYF
CDR3nt: TGTGCCAGCAGCCTTAGGACTAGCGGGACCCAAGAGACCCAGTACTTC

len: 13
v_gene: TRBV5-6
abundance: .
j_gene: TRBJ2-1
d_gene: .
CDR3aa: CASSWGTVVEQFF
CDR3nt: TGTGCCAGCAGCTGGGGGACGGTGGTTGAGCAGTTCTTC

len: 16
v_gene: TRBV27
abundance: .
j_gene: TRBJ1-6
d_gene: TRBD1
CDR3aa: CASRTWGEGARVPLHF
CDR3nt: TGTGCCAGCAGAACCTGGGGGGAGGGGGCTCGGGTACCCCTCCACTTT

len: 15
v_gene: TRBV5-4
abundance: .
j_gene: TRBJ1-3
d_gene: .
CDR3aa: CASSWDFGSGNTIYF
CDR3nt: TGTGCCAGCAGTTGGGACTTCGGCTCTGGAAACACCATATATTTT

len: 14
v_gene: TRBV11-3
abundance: .
j_gene: TRBJ2-3
d_gene: .
CDR3aa: CASSLDRTADTQYF
CDR3nt: TGTGCCAGCAGCTTAGATCGAACAGCAGATACGCAGTATTTT

len: 14
v_gene: TRBV18
abundance: .
j_gene: TRBJ2-3
d_gene: TRBD2
CDR3aa: CASATSGSTDTQYF
CDR3nt: TGTGCCAGCGCCACTAGCGGGAGCACAGATACGCAGTATTTT

len: 14
v_gene: TRBV7-2
abundance: once
j_gene: TRBJ2-1
d_gene: .
CDR3aa: CASSLDGSRDEQFF
CDR3nt: TGTGCCAGCAGCTTAGATGGTTCGCGAGACGAGCAGTTCTTC

len: 14
v_gene: TRBV5-1
abundance: few
j_gene: TRBJ2-7
d_gene: TRBD1
CDR3aa: CASTPGQGAYEQYF
CDR3nt: TGCGCCAGCACCCCGGGACAGGGGGCTTACGAGCAGTACTTC

len: 15
v_gene: TRBV4-3
abundance: .
j_gene: TRBJ1-1
d_gene: .
CDR3aa: CASSQDSGEKSEAFF
CDR3nt: TGCGCCAGCAGCCAAGATTCAGGGGAAAAAAGTGAAGCTTTCTTT

len: 14
v_gene: TRBV9
abundance: .
j_gene: TRBJ2-1
d_gene: TRBD2
CDR3aa: CASTPSGYYNEQFF
CDR3nt: TGTGCCAGCACCCCTAGCGGGTACTACAATGAGCAGTTCTTC

len: 11
v_gene: TRBV29-1
abundance: .
j_gene: TRBJ2-1
d_gene: .
CDR3aa: CSVFQGHEQFF
CDR3nt: TGCAGCGTATTTCAGGGCCATGAGCAGTTCTTC

len: 14
v_gene: TRBV29-1
abundance: .
j_gene: TRBJ2-2
d_gene: TRBD1
CDR3aa: CSVGTGGATGELFF
CDR3nt: TGCAGCGTGGGGACAGGGGGCGCGACCGGGGAGCTGTTTTTT

len: 14
v_gene: TRBV30
abundance: .
j_gene: TRBJ1-4
d_gene: TRBD1
CDR3aa: CAWSPGQSNEKLFF
CDR3nt: TGTGCCTGGAGTCCGGGACAGAGTAATGAAAAACTGTTTTTT

len: 16
v_gene: TRBV18
abundance: .
j_gene: TRBJ2-2
d_gene: TRBD1
CDR3aa: CASSSAGQGWTGELFF
CDR3nt: TGTGCCAGCTCATCCGCCGGACAGGGCTGGACCGGGGAGCTGTTTTTT

len: 15
v_gene: TRBV7-2
abundance: .
j_gene: TRBJ1-5
d_gene: TRBD1
CDR3aa: CASSSPTGGHQPQHF
CDR3nt: TGTGCCAGCAGCTCACCAACAGGGGGACATCAGCCCCAGCATTTT

len: 13
v_gene: TRBV6-6
abundance: .
j_gene: TRBJ1-2
d_gene: .
CDR3aa: CASSYAGNYGYTF
CDR3nt: TGTGCCAGCAGTTACGCAGGGAACTATGGCTACACCTTC

len: 13
v_gene: TRBV19
abundance: .
j_gene: TRBJ1-5
d_gene: .
CDR3aa: CASSSIGNQPQHF
CDR3nt: TGTGCCAGCTCGTCGATTGGCAATCAGCCCCAGCATTTT

len: 13
v_gene: TRBV10-3
abundance: once
j_gene: TRBJ1-2
d_gene: .
CDR3aa: CAISESVYYGYTF
CDR3nt: TGTGCCATCAGTGAGTCCGTCTACTATGGCTACACCTTC

len: 15
v_gene: TRBV2
abundance: .
j_gene: TRBJ1-1
d_gene: .
CDR3aa: CASRPRGQTNTEAFF
CDR3nt: TGTGCCAGTAGACCCCGGGGACAAACGAACACTGAAGCTTTCTTT

len: 16
v_gene: TRBV7-2
abundance: .
j_gene: TRBJ2-7
d_gene: TRBD2
CDR3aa: CASSLAASGVTYEQYF
CDR3nt: TGTGCCAGCAGCTTAGCGGCTAGCGGGGTGACCTACGAGCAGTACTTC

len: 16
v_gene: TRBV28
abundance: .
j_gene: TRBJ1-5
d_gene: .
CDR3aa: CASSLLRGVGNQPQHF
CDR3nt: TGTGCCAGCAGCCTACTCAGGGGTGTAGGCAATCAGCCCCAGCATTTT

len: 18
v_gene: TRBV7-2
abundance: once
j_gene: TRBJ2-1
d_gene: TRBD2
CDR3aa: CASSLGGTSGRAGNEQFF
CDR3nt: TGTGCCAGCAGCTTAGGGGGGACTAGCGGGAGGGCAGGGAATGAGCAGTTCTTC

len: 13
v_gene: TRBV6-1
abundance: .
j_gene: TRBJ1-2
d_gene: .
CDR3aa: CASTKTENYGYTF
CDR3nt: TGTGCCAGCACCAAGACAGAGAACTATGGCTACACCTTC

len: 12
v_gene: TRBV2
abundance: .
j_gene: TRBJ1-1
d_gene: .
CDR3aa: CASGAMNTEAFF
CDR3nt: TGTGCCAGTGGAGCCATGAACACTGAAGCTTTCTTT

len: 16
v_gene: TRBV5-5
abundance: .
j_gene: TRBJ1-4
d_gene: TRBD1
CDR3aa: CASSPGVGQGEEKLFF
CDR3nt: TGTGCCAGCAGTCCGGGTGTCGGACAGGGGGAAGAAAAACTGTTTTTT

len: 13
v_gene: TRBV11-1
abundance: .
j_gene: TRBJ2-2
d_gene: .
CDR3aa: CASSLEVVGELFF
CDR3nt: TGTGCCAGCAGCTTAGAAGTCGTCGGGGAGCTGTTTTTT

len: 14
v_gene: TRBV6-1
abundance: .
j_gene: TRBJ1-2
d_gene: .
CDR3aa: CASSEVRGSGGYTF
CDR3nt: TGTGCCAGCAGTGAAGTTCGGGGTTCGGGCGGCTACACCTTC

len: 15
v_gene: TRBV6-6
abundance: .
j_gene: TRBJ1-3
d_gene: TRBD1
CDR3aa: CASSPRGGAGNTIYF
CDR3nt: TGTGCCAGCAGCCCCAGAGGGGGCGCAGGAAACACCATATATTTT

len: 13
v_gene: TRBV7-9
abundance: .
j_gene: TRBJ2-2
d_gene: .
CDR3aa: CASSIRGAGELFF
CDR3nt: TGTGCCAGCAGCATCAGAGGCGCCGGGGAGCTGTTTTTT

len: 16
v_gene: TRBV25-1
abundance: .
j_gene: TRBJ2-3
d_gene: .
CDR3aa: CASSAGALGDTDTQYF
CDR3nt: TGTGCCAGCAGTGCGGGAGCTTTGGGGGACACAGATACGCAGTATTTT

len: 16
v_gene: TRBV7-2
abundance: .
j_gene: TRBJ2-3
d_gene: .
CDR3aa: CASSSFPDRLTDTQYF
CDR3nt: TGTGCCAGCAGCTCTTTCCCGGACAGACTCACAGATACGCAGTATTTT

len: 15
v_gene: TRBV6-5
abundance: .
j_gene: TRBJ1-1
d_gene: TRBD1
CDR3aa: CASTGNRGRASEAFF
CDR3nt: TGTGCCAGCACCGGAAACAGGGGGCGAGCATCCGAAGCTTTCTTT

len: 13
v_gene: TRBV7-3
abundance: once
j_gene: TRBJ2-5
d_gene: .
CDR3aa: CASSTDLGGTQYF
CDR3nt: TGTGCCAGCAGCACCGACCTCGGAGGGACCCAGTACTTC

len: 19
v_gene: TRBV11-2
abundance: .
j_gene: TRBJ2-3
d_gene: .
CDR3aa: CASSLPHNLRVAGTDTQYF
CDR3nt: TGTGCCAGCAGCTTACCTCACAACCTCAGGGTGGCGGGCACAGATACGCAGTATTTT